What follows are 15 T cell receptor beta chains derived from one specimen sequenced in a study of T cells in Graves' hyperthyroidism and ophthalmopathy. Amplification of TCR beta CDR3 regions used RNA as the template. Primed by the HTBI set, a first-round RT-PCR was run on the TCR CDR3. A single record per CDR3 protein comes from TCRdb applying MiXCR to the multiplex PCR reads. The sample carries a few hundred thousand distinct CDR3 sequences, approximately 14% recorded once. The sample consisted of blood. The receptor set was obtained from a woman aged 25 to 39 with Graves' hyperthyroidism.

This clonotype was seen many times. The CDR3 region has the DNA TGTGCCAGCTCACCACTTGACGGGGGCCTATATGGCTACACCTTC. It yields the protein CASSPLDGGLYGYTF. The chain joins TRBV18 to TRBJ1-2, with D perhaps matching TRBD1 (6 bases). V shed 1 base and J shed 5 bases, with 14 bases lying between them. Per the germline V gene, CDR1 is KGHSH and CDR2 is LQKENI. This CDR3 is 15 amino acids long.

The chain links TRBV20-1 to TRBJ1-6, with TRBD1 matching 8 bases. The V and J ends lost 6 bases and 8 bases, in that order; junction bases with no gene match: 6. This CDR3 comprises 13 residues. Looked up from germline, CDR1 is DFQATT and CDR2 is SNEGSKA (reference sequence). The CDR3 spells CSAKDRGHSPLHF. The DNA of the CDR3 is TGCAGTGCAAAAGACAGGGGACATTCACCCCTCCACTTT.

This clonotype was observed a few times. The CDR3: CASSTGRGMYNEQFF. The CDR3, as DNA: TGTGCCAGCAGTACAGGCAGAGGGATGTACAATGAGCAGTTCTTC. This rearrangement joins TRBV6-2 or TRBV6-3 to TRBJ2-1, with D perhaps assigned TRBD1 or TRBD2 (5 bases each). This CDR3 is 15 amino acids long. V was cut by 5 bases and J by 4 bases, with 15 bases left in between. The germline V gene encodes CDR1 MNHEY and CDR2 SVGEGT.

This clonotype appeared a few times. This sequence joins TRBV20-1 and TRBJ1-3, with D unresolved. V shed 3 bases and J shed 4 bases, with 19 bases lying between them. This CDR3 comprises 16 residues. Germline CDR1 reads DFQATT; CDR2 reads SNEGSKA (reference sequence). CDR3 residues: CSASFPLAGLGNTIYF. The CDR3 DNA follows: TGCAGTGCTAGTTTTCCTCTGGCAGGCTTGGGAAACACCATATATTTT.

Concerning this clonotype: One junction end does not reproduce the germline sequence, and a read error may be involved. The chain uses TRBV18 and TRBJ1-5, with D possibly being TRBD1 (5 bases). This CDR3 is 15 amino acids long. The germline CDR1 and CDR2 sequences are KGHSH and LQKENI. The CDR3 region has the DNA TGTGCCAGCTCACCGGGGGAGTATAGCGATCAGCCCCAGCATTTT. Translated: CASSPGEYSDQPQHF.

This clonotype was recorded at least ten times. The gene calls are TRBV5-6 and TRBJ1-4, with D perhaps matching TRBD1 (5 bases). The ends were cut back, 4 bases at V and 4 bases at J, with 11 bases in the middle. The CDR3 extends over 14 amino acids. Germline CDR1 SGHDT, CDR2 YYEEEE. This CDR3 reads CASSHGDRNEKLFF. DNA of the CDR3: TGTGCCAGCAGCCATGGGGACCGTAATGAAAAACTGTTTTTT.

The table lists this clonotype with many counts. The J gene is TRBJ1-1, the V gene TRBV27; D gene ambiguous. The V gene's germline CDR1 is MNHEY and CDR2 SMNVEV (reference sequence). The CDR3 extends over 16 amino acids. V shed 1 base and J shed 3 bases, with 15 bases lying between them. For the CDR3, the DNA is TGTGCCAGCAGTTTATATGGACGGCCCAAGGACACTGAAGCTTTCTTT. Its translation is CASSLYGRPKDTEAFF.

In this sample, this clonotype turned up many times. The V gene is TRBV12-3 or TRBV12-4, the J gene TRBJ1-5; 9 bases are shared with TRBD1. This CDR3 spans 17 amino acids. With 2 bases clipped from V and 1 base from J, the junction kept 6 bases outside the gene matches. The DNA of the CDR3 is TGTGCCAGCAGTTTATACAGGGGGCAAGGAAGCAATCAGCCCCAGCATTTT. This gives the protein CASSLYRGQGSNQPQHF.

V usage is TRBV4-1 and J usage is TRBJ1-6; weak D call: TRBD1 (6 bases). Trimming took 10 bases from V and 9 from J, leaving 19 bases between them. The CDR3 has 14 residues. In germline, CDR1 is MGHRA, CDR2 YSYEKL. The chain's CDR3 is CATRDRLGPSPLHF. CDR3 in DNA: TGCGCCACCAGAGACAGGCTTGGACCTTCACCCCTCCACTTT.

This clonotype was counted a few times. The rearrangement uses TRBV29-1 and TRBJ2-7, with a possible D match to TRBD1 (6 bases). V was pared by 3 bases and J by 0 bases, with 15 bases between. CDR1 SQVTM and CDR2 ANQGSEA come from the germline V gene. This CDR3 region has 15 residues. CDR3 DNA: TGCAGCGTTGAGGATGGGACAACGGGCTCCTACGAGCAGTACTTC. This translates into CSVEDGTTGSYEQYF.

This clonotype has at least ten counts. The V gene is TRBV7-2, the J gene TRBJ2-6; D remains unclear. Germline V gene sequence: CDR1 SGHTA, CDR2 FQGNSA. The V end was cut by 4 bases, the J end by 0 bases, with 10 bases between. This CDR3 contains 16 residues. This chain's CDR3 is CASSSYWDSGANVLTF. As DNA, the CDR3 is TGTGCCAGCAGCTCCTACTGGGACTCTGGGGCCAACGTCCTGACTTTC.

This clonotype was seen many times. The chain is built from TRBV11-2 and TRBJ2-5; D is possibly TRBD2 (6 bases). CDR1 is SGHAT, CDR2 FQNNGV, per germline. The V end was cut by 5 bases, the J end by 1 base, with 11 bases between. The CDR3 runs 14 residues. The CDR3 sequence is CASSPGLIQETQYF. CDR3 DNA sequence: TGTGCCAGCAGCCCGGGACTGATCCAAGAGACCCAGTACTTC.

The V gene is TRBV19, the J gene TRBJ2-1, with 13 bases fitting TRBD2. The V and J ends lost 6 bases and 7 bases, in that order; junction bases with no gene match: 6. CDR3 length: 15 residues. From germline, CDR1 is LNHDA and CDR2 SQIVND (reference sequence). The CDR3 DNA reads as TGTGCCAGTAGACCGACTAGCGGGAGGAGGAATGAGCAGTTCTTC. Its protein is CASRPTSGRRNEQFF. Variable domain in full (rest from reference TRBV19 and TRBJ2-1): DGGITQSPKYLFRKEGQNVTLSCEQNLNHDAMYWYRQDPGQGLRLIYYSQIVNDFQKGDIAEGYSVSREKKESFPLTVTSAQKNPTAFYLCASRPTSGRRNEQFFGPGTRLTVL.

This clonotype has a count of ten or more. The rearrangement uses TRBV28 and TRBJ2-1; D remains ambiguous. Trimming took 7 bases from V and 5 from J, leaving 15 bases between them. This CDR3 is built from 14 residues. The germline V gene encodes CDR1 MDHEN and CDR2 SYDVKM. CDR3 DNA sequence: TGTGCCAGCACTGAGTACGGGTACGACAATGAGCAGTTCTTC. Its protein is CASTEYGYDNEQFF.

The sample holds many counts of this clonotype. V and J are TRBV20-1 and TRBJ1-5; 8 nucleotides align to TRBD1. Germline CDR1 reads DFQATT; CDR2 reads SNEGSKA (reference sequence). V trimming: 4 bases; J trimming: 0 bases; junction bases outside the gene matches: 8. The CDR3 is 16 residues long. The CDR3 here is CSATLSTGVSNQPQHF. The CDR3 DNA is TGCAGTGCTACCCTTTCGACAGGGGTTAGCAATCAGCCCCAGCATTTT.